Described below is a single T cell receptor (beta chain) sequence and its context. This sample was taken from a study of blood T cell repertoires in COVID-19. The germline CDR1 and CDR2 sequences are SQVTM and ANQGSEA. The CDR3 has 13 residues. V dropped 7 bases and J dropped 4; count of bases not matched to a gene: 10. Here immunoSEQ multiplex PCR was the method, and the copy in TCRdb shows in-frame clones only, minus some. The table shows about 94,000 clones, with less than 85% occurring only once. The chain carries TRBV29-1 and TRBJ2-7; 7 bases align to TRBD1. This TCR derives from an elderly woman with acute or convalescent COVID-19. Sequencing input: peripheral blood. CDR3 sequence reads: CSATGDRSYEQYF. Written as DNA, the CDR3 is TGCAGCGCGACTGGGGACAGATCTTACGAGCAGTACTTC.